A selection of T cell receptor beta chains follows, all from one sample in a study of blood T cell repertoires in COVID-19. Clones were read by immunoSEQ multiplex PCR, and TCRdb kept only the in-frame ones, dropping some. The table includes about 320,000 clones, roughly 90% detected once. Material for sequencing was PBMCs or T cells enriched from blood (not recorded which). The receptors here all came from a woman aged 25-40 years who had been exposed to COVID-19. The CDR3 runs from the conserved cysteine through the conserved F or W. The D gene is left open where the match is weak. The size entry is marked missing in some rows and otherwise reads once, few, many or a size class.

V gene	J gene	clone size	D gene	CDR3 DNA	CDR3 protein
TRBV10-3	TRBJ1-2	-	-	TGTGCCATCAGCGAGTCGGACAGCTATGGCTACACCTTC	CAISESDSYGYTF
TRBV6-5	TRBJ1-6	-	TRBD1	TGTGCCAGCAGTTACGCGGGACAGGGTCAATCACCCCTCCACTTT	CASSYAGQGQSPLHF
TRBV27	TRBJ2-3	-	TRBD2	TGTGCCAGCAGTTTATCGAGGCTAGCGGGGGGGCGAATATCGTCACCCCATGCAGATACGCAGTATTTT	CASSLSRLAGGRISSPHADTQYF
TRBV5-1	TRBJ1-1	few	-	TGCGCCAGCAGGGCTCGGGAGAACACTGAAGCTTTCTTT	CASRARENTEAFF
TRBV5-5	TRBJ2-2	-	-	TGTGCCAGCGAGGAGTTAGCGAACACCGGGGAGCTGTTTTTT	CASEELANTGELFF
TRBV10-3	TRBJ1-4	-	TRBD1	TGTGCCATCTCGGGACAGACAAATGAAAAACTGTTTTTT	CAISGQTNEKLFF
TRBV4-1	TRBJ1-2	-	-	TGCGCCAGCAGCCAAGATCCACGGACGGGGGGTGGCTACACCTTC	CASSQDPRTGGGYTF
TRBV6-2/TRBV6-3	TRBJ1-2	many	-	TGTGCCAGCAGTTACGCGGAATTTAAAGGAGGTAACTATGGCTACACCTTC	CASSYAEFKGGNYGYTF
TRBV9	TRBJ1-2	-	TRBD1	TGTGCCAGCAGCGTAGCCGCAACGACAGGGGACTATGGCTACACCTTC	CASSVAATTGDYGYTF
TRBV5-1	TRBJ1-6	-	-	TGCGCCAGCAGCTTGAGCGACAGAGCGGGTTCACCCCTCCACTTT	CASSLSDRAGSPLHF
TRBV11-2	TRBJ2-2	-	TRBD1	TGTGCCAGCAGCCCCCGAACCGGGACAGCGAACACCGGGGAGCTGTTTTTT	CASSPRTGTANTGELFF
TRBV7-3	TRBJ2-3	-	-	TGTGCCAGCAGCTTAATGGATTTCTGGGGGCGAGGCACAGATACGCAGTATTTT	CASSLMDFWGRGTDTQYF
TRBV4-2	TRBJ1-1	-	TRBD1	TGTGCCAGCAGCCAAAAGGCGGGACAGGGCGAAGCTTTCTTT	CASSQKAGQGEAFF
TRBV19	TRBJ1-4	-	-	TGTGCCAGTAGGGAGGGTTATGAAAAACTGTTTTTT	CASREGYEKLFF
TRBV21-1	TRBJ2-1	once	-	TGTGCCAGCAGCATCCCGACTAGCGGGGGTGACAATGAGCAGTTCTTC	CASSIPTSGGDNEQFF
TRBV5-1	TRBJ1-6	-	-	TGCGCCAGCAGCTTGACTGGGAGGAGTTCACCCCTCCACTTT	CASSLTGRSSPLHF
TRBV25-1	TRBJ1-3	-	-	TGTGCCAGCAGTGAAGCAGGGTCTGGAAACACCATATATTTT	CASSEAGSGNTIYF
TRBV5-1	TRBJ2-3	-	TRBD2	TGCGCCAGCAGCTTGGGCCTAGCGGGGGTTCGGGGCACAGATACGCAGTATTTT	CASSLGLAGVRGTDTQYF